The 8 T cell receptor beta chains below come from one sample, sequenced in a study of blood T cells in healthy people across ages. Together with a sample-barcoded 5' primer, a J-beta primer mix was included in a second PCR lasting about 7 to 11 cycles. TCRdb used MiXCR to reprocess the 5' RACE reads, holding one entry per CDR3 protein. This table has 700,000 to 900,000 distinct CDR3 sequences, roughly 25% appearing once. The same sample was also used in a study of T cells of mothers and their children.

Material: blood. These receptors came from a boy between 10 and 17 years old in good health.

This clonotype was recorded only once. The chain employs TRBV12-3 or TRBV12-4 and TRBJ1-2; D not certain. V lost 1 base and J 6 bases, leaving 9 bases between the germline ends. The CDR3 totals 13 residues. CDR3 bases: TGTGCCAGCAGTTTAGTCAGTAAGCATGGCTACACCTTC. Encoded protein: CASSLVSKHGYTF.

V is TRBV2 and J is TRBJ2-5; TRBD1 aligns across 9 bases. The junction had 5 bases not matched to a gene; V was cut back by 6 bases and J by 3 bases. Germline assignment: CDR1 SNHLY and CDR2 FYNNEI. The CDR3 totals 14 residues. The CDR3 bases are TGTGCCAGCAGGGGCCGGACAGGGGAAGAGACCCAGTACTTC. Protein: CASRGRTGEETQYF.

This clonotype was counted only a few times. DNA for the CDR3: TGTGCCAGCAGACCTACAGGGGGCCCCGGGCCCCAGCATTTT. Encoded protein: CASRPTGGPGPQHF. The J gene is TRBJ1-5, the V gene TRBV11-2, with TRBD1 matching over 9 bases. The CDR3 sequence is 14 residues long. The germline CDR1 and CDR2 sequences are SGHAT and FQNNGV. V lost 6 bases to trimming and J lost 9 bases; unmatched junction nucleotides: 9.

Only a few counts were recorded for this clonotype. J is TRBJ1-1 and V is TRBV7-2, with unresolved D. This CDR3 has 14 residues. Germline V gene sequence: CDR1 SGHTA, CDR2 FQGNSA. Deletions cut 3 bases from V and 4 bases from J, with 12 bases between. CDR3 residues: CASSFSRSGTEAFF. CDR3 DNA sequence: TGTGCCAGCAGCTTTAGTAGGAGCGGCACTGAAGCTTTCTTT.

This clonotype turned up a few times. This chain joins TRBV12-3 or TRBV12-4 and TRBJ1-6, with D uncertain. This CDR3 has 15 amino acids. The germline V and J ends were trimmed by 1 base and 0 bases, with 4 bases remaining between them. DNA of the CDR3: TGTGCCAGCAGTTTAGTGAGCTCCTATAATTCACCCCTCCACTTT. Translating gives CASSLVSSYNSPLHF.

This clonotype has just one count. V is TRBV6-2 or TRBV6-3 and J is TRBJ2-7; no clear D. The length of the CDR3 is 13 residues. V was cut by 4 bases and J by 5 bases, with 12 bases left in between. Germline V gene lookup returns CDR1 MNHEY and CDR2 SVGEGT. Here the CDR3 DNA reads TGTGCCAGCAGTTCCACTGATCGACACGAGCAGTACTTC. Amino acid sequence: CASSSTDRHEQYF.

The chain couples TRBV28 to TRBJ1-4; 9 nucleotides agree with TRBD1. There are 14 residues in the CDR3. Unmatched junction bases numbered 7, after V lost 6 bases and J lost 8 bases. Germline lookup yields CDR1 MDHEN and CDR2 SYDVKM. CDR3 DNA: TGTGCCAGCAGCACCGCCGGGACAGGGGAAAAACTGTTTTTT. This gives the protein CASSTAGTGEKLFF.

This clonotype has a handful of counts. The chain recombines TRBV7-9 with TRBJ2-5; D unresolved. Trimming took off 5 bases at V and 2 bases at J, with 18 bases between the two ends. There are 16 residues in the CDR3. Germline assignment: CDR1 SEHNR and CDR2 FQNEAQ (reference sequence). The CDR3 bases are TGTGCCAGCAGCCCAGGTGGCTACCTGGGGCAAGAGACCCAGTACTTC. Translating it yields CASSPGGYLGQETQYF.